The 13 T cell receptor beta chains below were found in one sample sequenced in a study of regulatory T cells in long-lasting Graves disease. Specified time point: newly diagnosed GD, antithyroid drugs for less than 3 months. Extracted RNA from PBMCs served as the source of the TCR library. For TCR beta, libraries came from iRepertoire HTBI primers and Arm-PCR of CDR3 regions. TCRdb called the multiplex PCR reads again in MiXCR, with one record for every CDR3 protein. The data show 400,000 to 500,000 distinct CDR3 sequences, with around 15% seen just once and approximately 17% held by the top ten. Another study also made use of these data, one on T cells in Graves' hyperthyroidism and ophthalmopathy.

Sequences were derived from peripheral blood mononuclear cells (PBMCs), sampled at new diagnosis, from a patient treated with antithyroid drugs. Source of these receptors: a woman in her 50s with Graves disease.

As to this clonotype: Given a much more abundant clone one base away, this may be a read error. CDR3 nucleotide sequence: TGTGCCAACAGTGGGGCGGTTAGCGGTTCGCCACCAATCACAGATACGCAGTATTTT. Protein: CANSGAVSGSPPITDTQYF. This rearrangement joins TRBV6-1 to TRBJ2-3; possible D gene TRBD2, 6 bases. Germline assignment: CDR1 MNHNS and CDR2 SASEGT. This CDR3 comprises 19 residues.

The chain recombines TRBV11-2 with TRBJ2-5; TRBD1 might be the D (5 bases). The CDR3 runs to 14 residues. The germline gives CDR1 SGHAT, CDR2 FQNNGV. V shed 5 bases and J shed 7 bases, with 17 bases lying between them. This chain's CDR3 is CASSPGRQSATQYF. The CDR3 nucleotides read TGTGCCAGCAGCCCCGGTCGACAGTCAGCGACCCAGTACTTC.

V is TRBV5-1 and J is TRBJ2-7, with 9 bases aligning to TRBD2. The J segment lost 3 bases and the V segment lost 1 base, leaving 5 bases of the junction unmatched. The CDR3 has 15 residues. CDR1 SGHRS and CDR2 YFSETQ come from the germline V gene. This chain's CDR3 is CASSLSAGGDYEQYF. DNA of the CDR3: TGCGCCAGCAGCTTGTCGGCGGGGGGGGACTACGAGCAGTACTTC.

Turning to this clonotype: This clone may be a read error of a much larger clone one base away. This chain links TRBV18 with TRBJ2-3; 9 nucleotides match TRBD2. Germline CDR1 and CDR2: KGHSH and LQKENI. This CDR3 has 18 residues. V trimming: 4 bases; J trimming: 0 bases; junction bases outside the gene matches: 11. DNA of the CDR3: TGTGCCAGCTCACTCGGACCAGCGGGAGGACCTAGCACAGATACGCAGTATTTT. It specifies CASSLGPAGGPSTDTQYF.

The rearrangement uses TRBV28 and TRBJ2-1, with TRBD1 matching 11 bases. This CDR3 spans 15 amino acids. Germline CDR1 and CDR2: MDHEN and SYDVKM. With 2 bases clipped from V and 6 bases from J, the junction kept 3 bases outside the gene matches. The CDR3 is CASSLGQGALNEQFF. As DNA, the CDR3 is TGTGCCAGCAGTTTAGGACAGGGGGCCCTCAATGAGCAGTTCTTC.

The sample holds many counts of this clonotype. This sequence joins TRBV20-1 and TRBJ1-1; D uncertain. The CDR3 sequence is 13 residues long. The V gene's germline CDR1 is DFQATT and CDR2 SNEGSKA (reference sequence). Trimming left V 2 bases short and J 0 bases short, with 7 bases between. As DNA, the CDR3 is TGCAGTGCTAGACGTAGCATGAACACTGAAGCTTTCTTT. It is translated as CSARRSMNTEAFF.

This clonotype was picked up many times. CDR3: CASSPTRHNEQFF. The CDR3 DNA reads as TGTGCCAGCAGCCCGACTAGGCACAATGAGCAGTTCTTC. The chain is built from TRBV11-3 and TRBJ2-1, with D tentatively TRBD2 (6 bases). The CDR3 is 13 amino acids. V lost 5 bases and J lost 5, with 10 bases in between. Germline CDR1 reads SGHNT; CDR2 reads YENEEA.

A remark on this clonotype: This may stem from a read error, because a much larger clone lies one nucleotide away. The chain is built from TRBV27 and TRBJ1-4, with D perhaps TRBD1 (6 bases). Germline CDR1 and CDR2: MNHEY and SMNVEV (reference sequence). This CDR3 contains 17 residues. The DNA of the CDR3 is TGTGCCAGCAGTTGGCGGGGGGCCATTACAACTAATGAAGAACTGTTTTTT. Its protein product is CASSWRGAITTNEELFF.

At least ten counts were recorded for this clonotype. The chain links TRBV10-3 to TRBJ2-7; D ambiguous. The CDR3 length is 11 residues. V lost 2 bases and J lost 6, with 5 bases in between. In germline, CDR1 is ENHRY, CDR2 SYGVKD. CDR3 protein: CAISELREQYF. The CDR3 coding sequence is TGTGCCATCAGTGAGCTTCGCGAGCAGTACTTC.

This clonotype was picked up many times. The V and J genes are TRBV2 and TRBJ1-1; D unresolved. The CDR3 runs to 17 residues. With 1 base removed from V and 2 bases from J, the gap between germline ends came to 17 bases. Germline CDR1 and CDR2: SNHLY and FYNNEI. In DNA, the CDR3 is TGTGCCAGCAGTGAAGGAATCGGGGTGGGGTTAAACACTGAAGCTTTCTTT. This sequence encodes CASSEGIGVGLNTEAFF.

Regarding this clonotype: A clone one base away is much larger, so this may be a read error. This CDR3 is CASRLREYYGYTF. CDR3 sequence (DNA): TGTGCCAGCAGGTTACGGGAATACTATGGCTACACCTTC. The chain links TRBV12-3 or TRBV12-4 to TRBJ1-2; D call uncertain. The CDR3 runs 13 residues. Trimming took 6 bases from V and 3 from J, leaving 11 bases between them.

This clonotype was picked up a small number of times. The chain uses TRBV18 and TRBJ1-5; a possible D gene is TRBD1 (6 bases). The germline CDR1 and CDR2 sequences are KGHSH and LQKENI. This CDR3 comprises 16 residues. V shed 3 bases and J shed 3 bases, with 15 bases lying between them. This CDR3 is CASSPTASGVNQPQHF. DNA of the CDR3: TGTGCCAGCTCACCGACCGCCTCAGGGGTCAATCAGCCCCAGCATTTT.

CDR3 sequence: CASSPWPGQGTYEQYF. The CDR3 DNA reads as TGTGCCAGCAGTCCATGGCCGGGACAGGGGACCTACGAGCAGTACTTC. V gene TRBV27 combines with J gene TRBJ2-7; 10 bases align to TRBD1. The CDR3 covers 16 residues. Unmatched junction bases numbered 9, after V lost 5 bases and J lost 2 bases. Germline CDR1 reads MNHEY; CDR2 reads SMNVEV (reference sequence).